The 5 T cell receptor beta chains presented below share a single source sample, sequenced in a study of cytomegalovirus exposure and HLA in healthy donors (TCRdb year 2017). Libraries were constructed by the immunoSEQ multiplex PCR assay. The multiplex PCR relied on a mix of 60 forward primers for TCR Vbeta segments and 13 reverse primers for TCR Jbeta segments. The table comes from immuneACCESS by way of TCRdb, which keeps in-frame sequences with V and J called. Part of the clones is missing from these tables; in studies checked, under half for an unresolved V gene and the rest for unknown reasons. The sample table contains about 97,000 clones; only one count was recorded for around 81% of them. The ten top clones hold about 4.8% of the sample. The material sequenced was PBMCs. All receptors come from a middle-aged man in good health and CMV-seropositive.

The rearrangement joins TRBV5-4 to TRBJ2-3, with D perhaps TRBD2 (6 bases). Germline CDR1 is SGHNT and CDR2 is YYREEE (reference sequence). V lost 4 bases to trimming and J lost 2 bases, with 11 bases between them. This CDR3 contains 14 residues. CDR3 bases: TGTGCCAGCAGCGAGGGACTTTCCACAGATACGCAGTATTTT. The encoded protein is CASSEGLSTDTQYF.

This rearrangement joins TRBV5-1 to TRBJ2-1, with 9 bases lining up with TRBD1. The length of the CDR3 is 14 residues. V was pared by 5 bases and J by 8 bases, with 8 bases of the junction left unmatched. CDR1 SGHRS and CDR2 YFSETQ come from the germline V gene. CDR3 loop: CASRGGQGIDEQFF. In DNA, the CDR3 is TGCGCCAGCAGGGGCGGACAGGGGATCGATGAGCAGTTCTTC.

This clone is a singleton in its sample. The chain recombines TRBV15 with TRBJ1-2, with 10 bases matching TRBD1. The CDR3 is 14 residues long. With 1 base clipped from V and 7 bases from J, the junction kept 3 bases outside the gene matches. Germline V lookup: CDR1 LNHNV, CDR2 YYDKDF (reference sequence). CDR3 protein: CATSRAGTGVGYTF. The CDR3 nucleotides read TGTGCCACCAGCAGAGCCGGGACAGGGGTTGGCTACACCTTC.

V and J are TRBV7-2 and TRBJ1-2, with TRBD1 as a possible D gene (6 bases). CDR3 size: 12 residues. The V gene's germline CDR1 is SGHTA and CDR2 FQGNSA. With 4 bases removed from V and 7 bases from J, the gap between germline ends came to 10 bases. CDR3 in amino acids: CASSSDRLGYTF. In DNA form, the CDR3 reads TGTGCCAGCAGCTCGGACAGACTTGGCTACACCTTC.

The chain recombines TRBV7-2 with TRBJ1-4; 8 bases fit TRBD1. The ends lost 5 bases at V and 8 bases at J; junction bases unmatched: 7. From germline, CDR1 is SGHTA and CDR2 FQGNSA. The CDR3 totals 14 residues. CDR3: CASSPDRGGEKLFF. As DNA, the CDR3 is TGTGCCAGCAGCCCCGACAGGGGAGGCGAAAAACTGTTTTTT. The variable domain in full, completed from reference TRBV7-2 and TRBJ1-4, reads GAGVSQSPSNKVTEKGKDVELRCDPISGHTALYWYRQSLGQGLEFLIYFQGNSAPDKSGLPSDRFSAERTGGSVSTLTIQRTQQEDSAVYLCASSPDRGGEKLFFGSGTQLSVL.